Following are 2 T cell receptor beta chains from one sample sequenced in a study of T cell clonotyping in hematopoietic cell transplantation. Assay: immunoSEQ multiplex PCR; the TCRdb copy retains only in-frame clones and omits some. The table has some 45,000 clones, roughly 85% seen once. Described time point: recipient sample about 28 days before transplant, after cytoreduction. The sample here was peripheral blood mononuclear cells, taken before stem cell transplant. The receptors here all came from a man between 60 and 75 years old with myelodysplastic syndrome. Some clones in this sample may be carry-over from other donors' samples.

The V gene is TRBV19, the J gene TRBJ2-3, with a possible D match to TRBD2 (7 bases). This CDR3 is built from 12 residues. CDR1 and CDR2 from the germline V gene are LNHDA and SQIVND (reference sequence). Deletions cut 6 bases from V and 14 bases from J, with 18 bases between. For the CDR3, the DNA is TGTGCCAGTAGGCCGTTGGGGGGGGCGAGGTATTTT. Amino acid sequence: CASRPLGGARYF.

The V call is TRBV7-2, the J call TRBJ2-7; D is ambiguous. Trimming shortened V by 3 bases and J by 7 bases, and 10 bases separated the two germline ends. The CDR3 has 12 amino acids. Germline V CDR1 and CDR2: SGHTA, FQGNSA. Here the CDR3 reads CASSFRSGEQYF. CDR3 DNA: TGTGCCAGCAGCTTTAGGTCTGGGGAGCAGTACTTC.